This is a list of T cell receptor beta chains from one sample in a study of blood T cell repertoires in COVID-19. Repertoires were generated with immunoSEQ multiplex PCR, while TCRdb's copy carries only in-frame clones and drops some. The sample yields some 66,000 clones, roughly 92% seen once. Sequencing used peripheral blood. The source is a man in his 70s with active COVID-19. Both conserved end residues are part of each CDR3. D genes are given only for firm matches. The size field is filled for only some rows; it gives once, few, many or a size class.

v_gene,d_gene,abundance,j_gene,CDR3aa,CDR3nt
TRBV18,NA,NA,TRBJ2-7,CASSPTQGWEQYF,TGTGCCAGCTCACCCACCCAGGGCTGGGAGCAGTACTTC
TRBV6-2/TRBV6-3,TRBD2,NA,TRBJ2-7,CASSLTSGGPYEQYF,TGTGCCAGCAGCCTGACTAGCGGGGGACCCTACGAGCAGTACTTC
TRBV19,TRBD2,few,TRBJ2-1,CASSTYLGLAGKEQFF,TGTGCCAGTAGTACATACCTCGGACTAGCGGGGAAAGAGCAGTTCTTC
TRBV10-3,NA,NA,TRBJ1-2,CATTDSNYGYTF,TGTGCCACCACCGACAGCAACTATGGCTACACCTTC
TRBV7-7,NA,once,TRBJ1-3,CASSPAQGPGNTIYF,TGTGCTAGCAGCCCGGCGCAGGGTCCTGGAAACACCATATATTTT
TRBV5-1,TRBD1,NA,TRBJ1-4,CASSSMTGYEKLFF,TGCGCCAGCAGCTCGATGACAGGGTACGAAAAACTGTTTTTT
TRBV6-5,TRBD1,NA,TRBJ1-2,CASGQGNYGYTF,TGTGCCAGCGGACAGGGTAACTATGGCTACACCTTC
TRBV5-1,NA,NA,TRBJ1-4,CASSLTGNNEKLFF,TGCGCCAGCAGCCTGACAGGAAATAATGAAAAACTGTTTTTT
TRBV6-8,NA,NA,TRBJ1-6,CASSYIGASHNSPLHF,TGTGCCAGCAGTTATATAGGAGCCTCTCATAATTCACCCCTCCACTTT
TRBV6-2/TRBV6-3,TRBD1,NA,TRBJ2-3,CASSYRQGASTDTQYF,TGTGCCAGCAGTTACAGGCAGGGGGCTAGCACAGATACGCAGTATTTT
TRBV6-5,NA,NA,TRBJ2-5,CASSPNKETQYF,TGTGCCAGCAGTCCGAACAAAGAGACCCAGTACTTC
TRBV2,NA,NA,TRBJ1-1,CASRGRAAQAFF,TGTGCCAGCAGGGGCAGGGCCGCCCAAGCTTTCTTT
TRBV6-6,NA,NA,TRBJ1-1,CASSRDSRLRLEAFF,TGTGCCAGCAGTCGAGATTCGCGACTCCGCCTTGAAGCTTTCTTT
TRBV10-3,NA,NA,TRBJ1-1,CAISDAGRPDRNTEAFF,TGTGCCATCTCGGACGCGGGCAGGCCAGACCGGAACACTGAAGCTTTCTTT
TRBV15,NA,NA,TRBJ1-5,CATRDRRVQPQHF,TGTGCCACCAGAGATCGGAGGGTTCAGCCCCAGCATTTT
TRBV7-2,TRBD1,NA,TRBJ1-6,CASISGTANSPLHF,TGTGCCAGCATCTCCGGGACAGCTAATTCACCCCTCCACTTT
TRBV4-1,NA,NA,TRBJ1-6,CASSQDGAGRSPLHF,TGCGCCAGCAGCCAAGATGGGGCCGGGAGGTCACCCCTCCACTTT
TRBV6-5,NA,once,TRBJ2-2,CATGSPNTGELFF,TGTGCCACCGGGTCACCGAACACCGGGGAGCTGTTTTTT
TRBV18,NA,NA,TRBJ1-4,CASSPTAGLSEKLFF,TGTGCCAGCTCACCCACGGCAGGGCTGAGTGAAAAACTGTTTTTT
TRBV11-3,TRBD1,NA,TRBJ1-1,CASSLDSRTGAFF,TGTGCCAGCAGCTTAGATTCCCGGACAGGGGCTTTCTTT
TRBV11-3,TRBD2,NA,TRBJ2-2,CASSRSRGVLNTGELFF,TGTGCCAGCAGCCGTAGCCGGGGGGTGCTGAACACCGGGGAGCTGTTTTTT
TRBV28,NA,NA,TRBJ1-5,CASRMWDGRDSNQPQHF,TGTGCCAGCAGAATGTGGGACGGGAGAGATAGCAATCAGCCCCAGCATTTT
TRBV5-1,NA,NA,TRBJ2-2,CASSFDRHTGELFF,TGCGCCAGCAGCTTCGACAGACACACCGGGGAGCTGTTTTTT
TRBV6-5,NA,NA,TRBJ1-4,CASSSHEGATNEKLFF,TGTGCCAGCAGTTCCCATGAAGGGGCGACTAATGAAAAACTGTTTTTT
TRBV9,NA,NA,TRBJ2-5,CASSVAGEPQETQYF,TGTGCCAGCAGCGTAGCGGGGGAGCCCCAAGAGACCCAGTACTTC
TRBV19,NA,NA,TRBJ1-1,CASSIARGVVSALFF,TGTGCCAGTAGTATAGCAAGGGGTGTGGTTTCGGCGCTGTTCTTT
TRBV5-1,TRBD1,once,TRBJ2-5,CASSLEDRVRETQYF,TGCGCCAGCAGCTTGGAGGACAGGGTGCGGGAGACCCAGTACTTC
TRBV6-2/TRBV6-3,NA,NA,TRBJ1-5,CASSTIEFDGNQPQHF,TGTGCCAGCAGTACTATCGAATTTGACGGGAATCAGCCCCAGCATTTT
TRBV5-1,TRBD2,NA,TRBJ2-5,CASSAGGRYQETQYF,TGCGCCAGCAGCGCGGGGGGGCGGTACCAAGAGACCCAGTACTTC
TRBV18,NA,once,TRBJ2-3,CASSPRSGGATDTQYF,TGTGCCAGCTCACCACGAAGTGGGGGCGCCACAGATACGCAGTATTTT
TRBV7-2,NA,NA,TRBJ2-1,CASSLDPHTTVSSYNEQFF,TGTGCCAGCAGCTTAGACCCCCACACGACAGTTAGCTCCTACAATGAGCAGTTCTTC
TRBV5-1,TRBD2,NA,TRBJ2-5,CASSLAGRFVQGTQYF,TGCGCCAGCAGCTTGGCCGGGAGGTTCGTCCAAGGAACCCAGTACTTC
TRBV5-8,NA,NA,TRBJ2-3,CASPRGRTDTQYF,TGTGCCAGCCCCAGAGGGCGGACAGATACGCAGTATTTT
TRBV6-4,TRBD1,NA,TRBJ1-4,CASSTIHRGPGGGEKLFF,TGTGCCAGCAGTACAATTCACAGGGGCCCCGGGGGTGGTGAAAAACTGTTTTTT
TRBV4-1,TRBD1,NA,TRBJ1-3,CASSQDETGVRSGNTIYF,TGCGCCAGCAGCCAAGATGAGACAGGGGTACGATCTGGAAACACCATATATTTT
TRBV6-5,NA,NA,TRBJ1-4,CASSPAGRGSEKLFF,TGTGCCAGCAGTCCGGCGGGACGGGGGAGTGAAAAACTGTTTTTT
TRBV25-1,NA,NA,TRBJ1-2,CASSAAANYGYTF,TGTGCCAGCAGTGCCGCGGCTAACTATGGCTACACCTTC
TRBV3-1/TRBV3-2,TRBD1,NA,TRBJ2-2,CASSQGTGSTGELFF,TGTGCCAGCAGCCAAGGGACAGGGAGCACCGGGGAGCTGTTTTTT
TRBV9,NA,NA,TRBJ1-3,CASSAATASGNTIYF,TGTGCCAGCAGCGCCGCCACAGCCTCTGGAAACACCATATATTTT
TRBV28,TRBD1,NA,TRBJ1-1,CASSFTGTGYIDTEAFF,TGTGCCAGCAGTTTCACCGGGACAGGGTATATTGACACTGAAGCTTTCTTT
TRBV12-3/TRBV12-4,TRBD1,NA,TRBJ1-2,CASNSRGGHGYTF,TGTGCCAGCAACTCTCGAGGGGGCCATGGCTACACCTTC
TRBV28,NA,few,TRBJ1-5,CASSLITGNQPQHF,TGTGCCAGCAGTTTAATAACAGGTAATCAGCCCCAGCATTTT
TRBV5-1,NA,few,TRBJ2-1,CASSPRNSNSYNEQFF,TGCGCCAGCAGCCCCAGAAACTCGAACAGCTACAATGAGCAGTTCTTC
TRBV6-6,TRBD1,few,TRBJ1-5,CASSYTYRGTQPQHF,TGTGCCAGCAGTTACACGTACAGGGGAACTCAGCCCCAGCATTTT
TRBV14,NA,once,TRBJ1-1,CASSQNTQGQEAFF,TGTGCCAGCAGCCAGAACACTCAGGGCCAGGAAGCTTTCTTT
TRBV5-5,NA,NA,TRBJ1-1,CASSFFGGANTEAFF,TGTGCCAGCAGCTTTTTTGGAGGGGCGAACACTGAAGCTTTCTTT
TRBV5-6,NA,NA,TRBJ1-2,CASSSLLRAAGGYTF,TGTGCCAGCAGCTCGCTCCTGAGGGCCGCGGGTGGCTACACCTTC
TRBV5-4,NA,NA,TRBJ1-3,CASSLSGNTIYF,TGTGCCAGCAGCTTATCCGGGAACACCATATATTTT
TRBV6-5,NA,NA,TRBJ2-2,CASSQAGELFF,TGTGCCAGCAGCCAGGCCGGGGAGCTGTTTTTT
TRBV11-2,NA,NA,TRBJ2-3,CASSFIGGAGTQYF,TGTGCCAGCAGCTTTATCGGGGGAGCCGGGACGCAGTATTTT
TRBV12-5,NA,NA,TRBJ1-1,CASLPPRGGENTEAFF,TGTGCTAGTCTACCACCCCGGGGGGGGGAGAACACTGAAGCTTTCTTT
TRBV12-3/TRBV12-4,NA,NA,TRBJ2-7,CASHRGTNYEQYF,TGTGCCAGCCACCGCGGGACCAACTACGAGCAGTACTTC